Listed below are T cell receptor beta chains from one sample, sequenced in a study of shared clonotypes between healthy human individuals. The method was immunoSEQ multiplex PCR; TCRdb's version includes in-frame clones alone and lacks a portion of them. The sample has over 2 million clones, around 96% seen once. The source material was naive CD8+ T cells sorted from blood. The receptors come from a man aged 18 to 35 in good health. Both conserved end residues are part of each CDR3. Each record gives: J gene, D gene, clone size, V gene, CDR3 protein, CDR3 DNA. A D gene is named only where the DNA matches it firmly. The listing skips clone size in some rows; elsewhere it reads once, few, many or a size class.

TRBJ2-7	.	.	TRBV19	CASSEAASSYEQYF	TGTGCCAGTAGTGAGGCTGCTAGCTCCTACGAGCAGTACTTC
TRBJ2-7	.	.	TRBV2	CASRDTSGTYRSYEQYF	TGTGCCAGCAGAGACACTTCCGGGACATATCGCTCCTACGAGCAGTACTTC
TRBJ1-1	.	.	TRBV6-1	CASSDGSNTEAFF	TGTGCCAGCAGTGACGGGTCGAACACTGAAGCTTTCTTT
TRBJ1-5	TRBD1	.	TRBV6-5	CASSSGTGGNQPQHF	TGTGCCAGCAGTAGTGGGACAGGGGGCAATCAGCCCCAGCATTTT
TRBJ1-4	.	.	TRBV5-8	CASSGKQGRRELFF	TGTGCCAGCAGCGGCAAGCAGGGGCGGCGAGAACTGTTTTTT
TRBJ1-5	.	.	TRBV19	CASSIAGEGNQPQHF	TGTGCCAGTAGTATAGCGGGGGAGGGCAATCAGCCCCAGCATTTT
TRBJ2-7	TRBD2	.	TRBV4-1	CASSQVGRADEQYF	TGCGCCAGCAGCCAAGTCGGGAGGGCCGACGAGCAGTACTTC
TRBJ2-3	.	.	TRBV29-1	CSVAGTGMADTQYF	TGCAGCGTTGCTGGTACAGGGATGGCAGATACGCAGTATTTT
TRBJ2-3	.	.	TRBV5-1	CASSLEVLVRSTDTQYF	TGCGCCAGCAGCTTGGAAGTTCTAGTACGTAGCACAGATACGCAGTATTTT
TRBJ2-1	.	.	TRBV28	CASSYIGLDNEQFF	TGTGCCAGCAGTTATATAGGGTTGGACAATGAGCAGTTCTTC
TRBJ1-1	.	.	TRBV19	CASMGSWGNTEAFF	TGTGCCAGTATGGGATCGTGGGGAAACACTGAAGCTTTCTTT
TRBJ1-1	.	.	TRBV5-1	CASSLEQGNTEAFF	TGCGCCAGCAGCTTGGAGCAGGGTAACACTGAAGCTTTCTTT
TRBJ2-1	.	.	TRBV5-1	CASSLESSMVDEQFF	TGCGCCAGCAGCTTGGAGAGTTCGATGGTGGATGAGCAGTTCTTC
TRBJ2-7	.	few	TRBV6-5	CASSYSLGYEQYF	TGTGCCAGCAGTTACTCTTTAGGCTACGAGCAGTACTTC
TRBJ2-5	TRBD2	once	TRBV27	CASRGGTSGRDVETQYF	TGTGCCAGCAGGGGAGGGACTAGCGGGAGGGATGTTGAGACCCAGTACTTC
TRBJ2-3	.	.	TRBV5-1	CASSWGEGSTDTQYF	TGCGCCAGCAGCTGGGGAGAAGGGAGCACAGATACGCAGTATTTT